This T cell receptor (beta chain) was sequenced during a study of T cell responses to AZD1222 COVID-19 vaccine. Notes on the study in general: Seropositive at baseline were only a handful of AZD1222 recipients. Clonal diversity may have been underestimated, and the donors were mostly white British, with more females than males.

The V gene end was trimmed by 0 bases and the J gene end by 6 bases; junction bases not matched to a gene: 7. Germline V CDR1 and CDR2: LNHNV, YYDKDF (reference sequence). The CDR3 runs 16 residues. Clones were read by immunoSEQ multiplex PCR, and TCRdb kept only the in-frame ones, dropping some. Of around 100,000 clones listed, around 94% are singletons. This clone came up once. Its antigen is undetermined. Sequencing was performed on peripheral blood, taken on day 0 of AZD1222 vaccination. The clonotype originates from an adult in good health. V and J are TRBV15 and TRBJ1-5, with 8 bases lining up with TRBD1. CDR3 amino acids: CATSRDIPGGAQPQHF. In nucleotides, the CDR3 is TGTGCCACCAGCAGAGATATACCAGGGGGCGCTCAGCCCCAGCATTTT.